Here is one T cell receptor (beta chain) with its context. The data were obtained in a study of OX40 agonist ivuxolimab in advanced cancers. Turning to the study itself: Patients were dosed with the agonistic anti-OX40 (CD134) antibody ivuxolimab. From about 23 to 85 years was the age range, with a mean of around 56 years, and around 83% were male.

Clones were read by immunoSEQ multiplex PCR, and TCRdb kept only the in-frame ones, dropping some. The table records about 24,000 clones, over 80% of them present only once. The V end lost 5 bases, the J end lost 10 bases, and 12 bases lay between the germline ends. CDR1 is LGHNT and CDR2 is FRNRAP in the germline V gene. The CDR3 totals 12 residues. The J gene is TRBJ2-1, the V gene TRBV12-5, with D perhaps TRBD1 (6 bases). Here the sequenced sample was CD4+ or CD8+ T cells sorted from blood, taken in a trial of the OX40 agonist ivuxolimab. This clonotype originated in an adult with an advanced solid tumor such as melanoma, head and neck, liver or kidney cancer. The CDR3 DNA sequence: TGTGCTAGTGGTAAGGACAGATGGGAGCAGTTCTTC. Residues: CASGKDRWEQFF.